The sequence of this T cell receptor (beta chain) was determined in a study of cytomegalovirus exposure and HLA in healthy donors. Points from the study as a whole: A later analysis showed TCR association rates differing by HLA locus, peaking at DRB1 and lowest at HLA-C. The study recorded 164 TCR beta chains that were cytomegalovirus-associated. Association of approximately 16,000 TCR beta sequences with HLA alleles was found at 0.05 false discovery rate in a later analysis.

Use of 60 Vbeta and 13 Jbeta primers characterized the PCR. The protocol was immunoSEQ multiplex PCR, while the TCRdb copy is restricted to in-frame clones and leaves out a portion. This sample has just over 150,000 clones, with over 70% found just once. The germline V gene has CDR1 WSHSY and CDR2 SAAADI. This CDR3 is built from 13 residues. V shed 8 bases and J 10 bases; nucleotides not matched to a gene: 11. This clone was counted only a few times. Its antigen remains unidentified. J is TRBJ2-3 and V is TRBV10-2; 8 bases map to TRBD2. The sequenced material came from PBMCs. This TCR came from a woman in her twenties or thirties in good health and CMV-seronegative. CDR3 protein: CASEYRGGLSQYF. In nucleotides, the CDR3 is TGCGCCAGCGAATACCGGGGGGGCCTTTCGCAGTATTTT.